Below are 17 T cell receptor beta chains sequenced from a single sample in a study of blood T cell repertoires in COVID-19. Clones were sequenced by immunoSEQ multiplex PCR, and TCRdb holds only the in-frame ones, with some missing. The table records 300,000 to 400,000 clones, about 88% of them present only once. The sample consisted of peripheral blood. The receptors were gathered from a woman in her 70s with COVID-19, enrolled during active disease.

The chain recombines TRBV10-3 with TRBJ1-1; D is unresolved. This CDR3 spans 12 amino acids. V shed 11 bases and J shed 0 bases, with 10 bases lying between them. The germline gives CDR1 ENHRY, CDR2 SYGVKD. For the CDR3, the DNA is TGTGCCGTCTGTGACGTGAACACTGAAGCTTTCTTT. It is translated as CAVCDVNTEAFF.

This clone was detected only once. CDR3 residues: CAISEQGTRNTEAFF. The CDR3 nucleotides read TGTGCCATCAGTGAGCAGGGGACGAGGAACACTGAAGCTTTCTTT. This chain uses TRBV10-3 with TRBJ1-1; perhaps TRBD1 as D (6 bases). The CDR3 has 15 amino acids. Trimming shortened V by 2 bases and J by 1 base, and 11 bases separated the two germline ends. Germline V gene data show CDR1 as ENHRY and CDR2 as SYGVKD.

This chain links TRBV10-1 with TRBJ2-7, with D possibly being TRBD2 (6 bases). The V end lost 0 bases, the J end lost 7 bases, and 10 bases lay between the germline ends. There are 13 residues in the CDR3. Germline CDR1 and CDR2: WNHNN and SYGVQD (reference sequence). As DNA, the CDR3 is TGCGCCAGCAGTGAGTCCAGTGGGACTGAGCAGTACTTC. Protein product: CASSESSGTEQYF.

V is TRBV5-3 and J is TRBJ1-1; D may be TRBD1 (5 bases). TRBV5-3 is classed as an ORF, of uncertain function. Deletions cut 6 bases from V and 0 bases from J, with 21 bases between. The CDR3 runs to 17 residues. CDR3: CARNGHTVGEVNTEAFF. For the CDR3, the DNA is TGTGCCAGAAATGGGCACACAGTAGGGGAGGTGAACACTGAAGCTTTCTTT.

In the case of this clone: Other DNA sequences in the same sample also yield this CDR3. The V gene is TRBV5-1, the J gene TRBJ1-6; a possible D gene is TRBD1 (5 bases). The germline gives CDR1 SGHRS, CDR2 YFSETQ. The CDR3 extends over 14 amino acids. Trimming removed 2 bases from V and 8 bases from J, with 11 bases in between. CDR3 coding DNA: TGCGCCAGCAGCTTCCAGGGTCTGGATTCACCCCTCCACTTT. This codes for CASSFQGLDSPLHF.

This chain uses TRBV7-9 with TRBJ2-2; D is unresolved. The V gene lost 5 bases and the J gene lost 7 bases, with 20 bases spanning the gap. The CDR3 sequence is 16 residues long. Germline CDR1 and CDR2: SEHNR and FQNEAQ (reference sequence). CDR3 nucleotides: TGTGCCAGCAGCCCTACCTCGTCTGGGCGTCACGGGGAGCTGTTTTTT. Amino acid sequence: CASSPTSSGRHGELFF. Looking up the rest from reference TRBV7-9 and TRBJ2-2 gives the full variable domain: DTGVSQNPRHKITKRGQNVTFRCDPISEHNRLYWYRQTLGQGPEFLTYFQNEAQLEKSRLLSDRFSAERPKGSFSTLEIQRTEQGDSAMYLCASSPTSSGRHGELFFGEGSRLTVL.

The V gene is TRBV18, the J gene TRBJ2-7; no reliable D call. CDR3 length equals 13 residues. Germline V gene data show CDR1 as KGHSH and CDR2 as LQKENI. V lost 0 bases to trimming and J lost 5 bases, with 8 bases between them. In nucleotides, the CDR3 is TGTGCCAGCTCACCACCAAGCCACCACGAGCAGTACTTC. Translating gives CASSPPSHHEQYF.

The chain joins TRBV7-2 to TRBJ1-2; 7 nucleotides align to TRBD1. The CDR3 consists of 15 residues. Trimming at V came to 4 bases and at J to 0 bases, leaving 5 bases not matched to a gene. The germline V gene has CDR1 SGHTA and CDR2 FQGNSA. CDR3: CASSSQTGSNYGYTF. The CDR3 bases are TGTGCCAGCAGCTCACAGACAGGGTCTAACTATGGCTACACCTTC.

The gene calls are TRBV21-1 and TRBJ1-2; TRBD1 is the table's D call, not checked against the DNA. TRBV21-1 is noted as a pseudogene. This CDR3 comprises 14 residues. Written as DNA, the CDR3 is TGTGCCAGCAGAGGACAGAGACCCAACTATGGCTACACCTTC. This sequence encodes CASRGQRPNYGYTF.

The chain has TRBV9 and TRBJ2-7; 9 bases are a match to TRBD1. Germline V gene data show CDR1 as SGDLS and CDR2 as YYNGEE. V was pared by 3 bases and J by 2 bases, with 6 bases of the junction left unmatched. The CDR3 contains 15 residues. The CDR3 nucleotides read TGTGCCAGCAGCGCGAGGGGGACAGGGCCCTACGAGCAGTACTTC. It translates to CASSARGTGPYEQYF.

The chain combines TRBV18 with TRBJ1-5, with 7 bases fitting TRBD1. Germline-derived CDR1 and CDR2 are KGHSH and LQKENI. The CDR3 is 16 amino acids. The junction had 5 bases not matched to a gene; V was cut back by 3 bases and J by 0 bases. As DNA, the CDR3 is TGTGCCAGCTCACCGGGACAGTTAAATAGCAATCAGCCCCAGCATTTT. This codes for CASSPGQLNSNQPQHF.

The V gene is TRBV5-1, the J gene TRBJ1-2; tentatively, D is TRBD1 (5 bases). Germline assignment: CDR1 SGHRS and CDR2 YFSETQ. V lost 0 bases, J lost 4 bases, and 10 bases lay in between. CDR3 length equals 14 residues. CDR3 amino acids: CASSLGQTSYGYTF. As DNA, the CDR3 is TGCGCCAGCAGCTTGGGACAGACAAGCTATGGCTACACCTTC.

The CDR3 is CASSYMGQGGPQHF. In nucleotides, the CDR3 is TGTGCCAGCAGTTACATGGGCCAGGGTGGGCCCCAGCATTTT. The genes are TRBV6-5 and TRBJ1-5; tentatively, D is TRBD1 (5 bases). Looked up from germline, CDR1 is MNHEY and CDR2 is SVGAGI. Trimming removed 2 bases at V and 9 bases at J, with 14 bases between. The CDR3 totals 14 residues.

V and J are TRBV30 and TRBJ2-1; TRBD2 matches 7 bases. This CDR3 region has 15 residues. Trimming removed 0 bases from V and 3 bases from J; junction bases left unmatched: 5. Germline assignment: CDR1 GTSNPN and CDR2 SVGIG (reference sequence). The CDR3 spells CAWSVETGGYNEQFF. The CDR3 coding sequence is TGTGCCTGGAGTGTCGAAACGGGGGGCTACAATGAGCAGTTCTTC.

This sequence joins TRBV27 and TRBJ2-1; 10 bases fit TRBD1. The J segment lost 8 bases and the V segment lost 3 bases, leaving 7 bases of the junction unmatched. The CDR3 covers 15 residues. CDR1 and CDR2 (germline): MNHEY, SMNVEV (reference sequence). CDR3 residues: CASSFPGQGIHEQFF. In nucleotides, the CDR3 is TGTGCCAGCAGTTTCCCGGGACAGGGGATCCATGAGCAGTTCTTC.

V and J are TRBV13 and TRBJ2-3; D might be TRBD2 (6 bases). This CDR3 is 14 amino acids long. Germline CDR1 is PRHDT and CDR2 is FYEKMQ (reference sequence). V dropped 3 bases and J dropped 1 base, with 8 bases sitting between them. CDR3 in DNA: TGTGCCAGCAGCTTGCCGGGGGGCACAGATACGCAGTATTTT. Amino acid sequence: CASSLPGGTDTQYF.

The chain uses TRBV18 and TRBJ1-3, with 7 positions matching TRBD1. Trimming removed 2 bases from V and 0 bases from J; junction bases left unmatched: 4. Per germline, CDR1 KGHSH and CDR2 LQKENI. CDR3 size: 16 residues. CDR3 coding DNA: TGTGCCAGCTCACCAACAGGGACAGTCTCTGGAAACACCATATATTTT. Amino acids: CASSPTGTVSGNTIYF.